What follows are 26 T cell receptor beta chains derived from one specimen sequenced in a study of OX40 agonist ivuxolimab in advanced cancers. Data came from immunoSEQ multiplex PCR; TCRdb stores just in-frame clones and leaves some out. Of 25,000 to 30,000 clones in the sample, roughly four fifths were seen once. This specimen was CD4+ or CD8+ T cells sorted from blood, taken in a trial of the OX40 agonist ivuxolimab. All receptors derive from an adult with an advanced solid tumor such as melanoma, head and neck, liver or kidney cancer.

V usage is TRBV19 and J usage is TRBJ1-2; 7 nucleotides agree with TRBD1. V gave up 3 bases and J gave up 3 bases; unmatched junction bases: 16. Germline CDR1 LNHDA, CDR2 SQIVND (reference sequence). The CDR3 sequence is 18 residues long. The CDR3 is CASSIATLDRAGYYGYTF. The CDR3 coding sequence is TGTGCCAGTAGTATTGCAACATTAGACAGGGCGGGGTACTATGGCTACACCTTC.

The rearrangement links TRBV4-3 to TRBJ2-1, with 8 bases fitting TRBD2. J lost 3 bases, V lost 2 bases, and 6 bases had no gene match. CDR1 is LGHNA, CDR2 YSLEER, per germline. CDR3 length: 16 amino acids. The CDR3 sequence: CASSQSLAGGYNEQFF. The DNA of the CDR3 is TGCGCCAGCAGCCAATCGCTAGCGGGCGGCTACAATGAGCAGTTCTTC.

The chain couples TRBV4-3 to TRBJ1-2, with a possible D match to TRBD1 (5 bases). With 0 bases removed from V and 6 bases from J, the gap between germline ends came to 11 bases. This CDR3 is 14 amino acids long. Germline CDR1 and CDR2: LGHNA and YSLEER. In nucleotides, the CDR3 is TGCGCCAGCAGCCAAGAGGGAGAAGGGGATGGCTACACCTTC. It specifies CASSQEGEGDGYTF.

The chain recombines TRBV4-3 with TRBJ2-5, with D perhaps matching TRBD1 or TRBD2 (5 bases each). V was clipped by 0 bases and J by 5 bases, with 16 bases between them. Germline V gene lookup returns CDR1 LGHNA and CDR2 YSLEER. There are 16 residues in the CDR3. CDR3 nucleotide sequence: TGCGCCAGCAGCCAAGATCCGGGACCCCAAGCGGAGACCCAGTACTTC. It codes for CASSQDPGPQAETQYF.

The genes are TRBV2 and TRBJ2-5; D may correspond to TRBD1 or TRBD2 (5 bases each). Gene TRBJ2-7 matches the end of the DNA better, so the J call may be wrong. Germline loops: CDR1 SNHLY, CDR2 FYNNEI. The CDR3 is 15 amino acids. CDR3 loop: CASSEASGADYEQYF. The CDR3, as DNA: TGTGCCAGCAGTGAAGCCTCCGGGGCAGACTACGAGCAGTACTTC.

This clone turned up a few times. J is TRBJ2-5 and V is TRBV6-6; 8 nucleotides line up with TRBD2. CDR3 length: 15 residues. V trimming: 6 bases; J trimming: 3 bases; junction bases outside the gene matches: 9. Germline CDR1 and CDR2: MNHNY and SVGAGI (reference sequence). Here the CDR3 DNA reads TGTGCCAGCAGCCAGCGGGGGTACGGAGAAGAGACCCAGTACTTC. Translation gives CASSQRGYGEETQYF.

The chain recombines TRBV19 with TRBJ2-4; D gene unclear. The CDR3 totals 14 residues. Germline CDR1 and CDR2: LNHDA and SQIVND (reference sequence). V lost 0 bases and J lost 6, with 9 bases in between. CDR3 sequence: CASSIDDTLNIQYF. CDR3 nucleotides: TGTGCCAGTAGTATAGATGATACTCTAAACATTCAGTACTTC. Combining the CDR3 with reference TRBV19 and TRBJ2-4 gives the whole variable domain DGGITQSPKYLFRKEGQNVTLSCEQNLNHDAMYWYRQDPGQGLRLIYYSQIVNDFQKGDIAEGYSVSREKKESFPLTVTSAQKNPTAFYLCASSIDDTLNIQYFGAGTRLSVL.

This chain links TRBV11-3 with TRBJ1-1; a possible D gene is TRBD1 (5 bases). CDR1 is SGHNT and CDR2 is YENEEA in the germline V gene. The CDR3 sequence is 16 residues long. V lost 10 bases and J lost 1, with 22 bases in between. CDR3 sequence reads: CATGGAPSQENTEAFF. Written as DNA, the CDR3 is TGTGCCACTGGGGGTGCGCCCTCCCAGGAGAACACTGAAGCTTTCTTT.

The chain joins TRBV14 to TRBJ1-1, with D hard to call. Germline lookup yields CDR1 SGHDN and CDR2 FVKESK. The germline V and J ends were trimmed by 6 bases and 1 base, with 9 bases remaining between them. CDR3 length: 13 amino acids. In DNA, the CDR3 is TGTGCCAGCAGTCGGGTGTCGAACACTGAAGCTTTCTTT. It specifies CASSRVSNTEAFF.

By proportion, this clone is large. DNA for the CDR3: TGTGCCAGCAGCGTAGAAGACCCCGTAGGGCGGACTGAAGCTTTCTTT. Protein sequence: CASSVEDPVGRTEAFF. The rearrangement joins TRBV9 to TRBJ1-1; D not resolved. Germline CDR1 is SGDLS and CDR2 is YYNGEE. Trimming pared 0 bases from V and 5 bases from J, leaving 17 bases between. The CDR3 extends over 16 amino acids.

In this sample, this clone turned up a few times. This sequence joins TRBV6-5 and TRBJ1-1, with D possibly TRBD1 on 5 matching bases. This CDR3 region has 14 residues. Germline V gene sequence: CDR1 MNHEY, CDR2 SVGAGI. V was trimmed by 2 bases and J by 4 bases, leaving 11 bases between them. CDR3 protein: CASSYRGWGTEAFF. CDR3 in DNA: TGTGCCAGCAGTTACAGGGGCTGGGGCACTGAAGCTTTCTTT.

Points on this clone: One end of the junction fails to match germline, which may point to a read error. The chain joins TRBV4-3 to TRBJ2-2, with 8 bases fitting TRBD2. Germline V CDR1 and CDR2: LGHNA, YSLEER. The CDR3 extends over 14 amino acids. The CDR3 nucleotides are TGCGCCAGCAGCCCCCAGGTTTCCGGGGGGGGGCTGTTTTTT. Translation: CASSPQVSGGGLFF.

The chain combines TRBV2 with TRBJ1-2; a weak D match, TRBD1 (6 bases). The germline V and J ends were trimmed by 6 bases and 2 bases, with 22 bases remaining between them. The CDR3 consists of 17 residues. Germline V lookup: CDR1 SNHLY, CDR2 FYNNEI. For the CDR3, the DNA is TGTGCCAGCAGCCCCCCGGGGGGGCTGAAGGAAAACTATGGCTACACCTTC. This codes for CASSPPGGLKENYGYTF.

V gene TRBV5-6 combines with J gene TRBJ1-1, with D hard to call. The length of the CDR3 is 12 residues. The germline V gene has CDR1 SGHDT and CDR2 YYEEEE. Trimming cost V 2 bases and J 3 bases, with 5 bases left between them. The CDR3 reads CASSFLDTEAFF. CDR3 in DNA: TGTGCCAGCAGCTTCTTAGACACTGAAGCTTTCTTT. The full variable domain, in which reference TRBV5-6 and TRBJ1-1 provide the parts outside the CDR3, is DAGVTQSPTHLIKTRGQQVTLRCSPKSGHDTVSWYQQALGQGPQFIFQYYEEEERQRGNFPDRFSGHQFPNYSSELNVNALLLGDSALYLCASSFLDTEAFFGQGTRLTVV.

The rearrangement links TRBV13 to TRBJ2-3; TRBD2 matches 15 bases. V lost 5 bases, J lost 2 bases, and 8 bases stayed unmatched. The CDR3 has 18 amino acids. The germline V gene has CDR1 PRHDT and CDR2 FYEKMQ (reference sequence). The CDR3 DNA sequence: TGTGCCAGCAGCCTGGGGACTAGCGGGGGGACAGACACAGATACGCAGTATTTT. Translating gives CASSLGTSGGTDTDTQYF.

The chain carries TRBV9 and TRBJ2-7; either TRBD1 or TRBD2 may fit D (5 bases each). Germline CDR1 and CDR2: SGDLS and YYNGEE. The CDR3 is made up of 15 amino acids. Trimming removed 3 bases at V and 2 bases at J, with 15 bases between. DNA for the CDR3: TGTGCCAGCAGCGAAAGGGACGGATCTCCCTACGAGCAGTACTTC. This translates into CASSERDGSPYEQYF.

V is TRBV27 and J is TRBJ2-3; 9 bases fit TRBD1. The CDR3 consists of 13 residues. Germline V gene data show CDR1 as MNHEY and CDR2 as SMNVEV (reference sequence). V was clipped by 4 bases and J by 14 bases; unmatched bases: 10. As DNA, the CDR3 is TGTGCCAGCAGTTCCTCCGGGGACAGGGTTGTGTATTTT. Its protein is CASSSSGDRVVYF.

This clone was observed a few times. This chain uses TRBV6-5 with TRBJ1-2; no clear D. V lost 2 bases, J lost 8 bases, and 15 bases lay in between. The germline V gene encodes CDR1 MNHEY and CDR2 SVGAGI. CDR3 length: 14 amino acids. The chain's CDR3 is CASSYGRGAQGYTF. CDR3 in DNA: TGTGCCAGCAGTTACGGTCGTGGAGCCCAAGGCTACACCTTC.

V gene TRBV6-5 combines with J gene TRBJ1-1; no clear D gene. Trimming stripped 0 bases from V and 2 bases from J, with 13 bases between. The CDR3 has 16 residues. Germline values: CDR1 MNHEY, CDR2 SVGAGI. The CDR3 here is CASSYSSSGGNTEAFF. The CDR3 DNA is TGTGCCAGCAGTTACTCGAGTTCGGGCGGTAACACTGAAGCTTTCTTT.

This clone was recorded a few times. The V call is TRBV2, the J call TRBJ1-5; D is unclear. Per the germline V gene, CDR1 is SNHLY and CDR2 is FYNNEI. V lost 1 base and J 0 bases, leaving 7 bases between the germline ends. The CDR3 length is 15 residues. CDR3 amino acids: CASSEGLISNQPQHF. The DNA for the CDR3 is TGTGCCAGCAGTGAAGGGTTGATTAGCAATCAGCCCCAGCATTTT.

Regarding this clone: A much more abundant neighbour one base away suggests this may be a read error. Other DNA sequences within the sample encode an identical CDR3. This chain joins TRBV10-3 and TRBJ2-7, with 10 positions matching TRBD1. Looked up from germline, CDR1 is ENHRY and CDR2 is SYGVKD. V gave up 6 bases and J gave up 3 bases; unmatched junction bases: 8. The CDR3 is 15 amino acids. The CDR3 nucleotides read TGTGCCATCAGGGCCACCGGGACAGGGGACTACGAGCAGTACTTC. Translated: CAIRATGTGDYEQYF.

This rearrangement joins TRBV20-1 to TRBJ2-3, with unresolved D. Germline values: CDR1 DFQATT, CDR2 SNEGSKA (reference sequence). The CDR3 is made up of 11 amino acids. With 3 bases removed from V and 7 bases from J, the gap between germline ends came to 8 bases. CDR3 protein: CSARIQNTQYF. CDR3 nucleotide sequence: TGCAGTGCTAGGATCCAGAATACGCAGTATTTT.

The chain joins TRBV7-2 to TRBJ2-3, with a tentative D call TRBD2 (7 bases). The V end was cut by 7 bases, the J end by 8 bases, with 25 bases between. This CDR3 has 16 residues. Germline V gene data show CDR1 as SGHTA and CDR2 as FQGNSA. DNA for the CDR3: TGTGCCAGCACCGATGGGACGGGGGGCCCAGGGGCTACGCAGTATTTT. It codes for CASTDGTGGPGATQYF.

This clone was counted between two and nine times. The V gene is TRBV6-5, the J gene TRBJ2-7, with D perhaps assigned TRBD1 or TRBD2 (5 bases each). Trimming pared 10 bases from V and 1 base from J, leaving 14 bases between. The germline CDR1 and CDR2 sequences are MNHEY and SVGAGI. CDR3 size: 13 residues. The CDR3 region has the DNA TGTGCCACGCAGGGTGGCGGGTCCTACGAGCAGTACTTC. It yields the protein CATQGGGSYEQYF.

This rearrangement joins TRBV19 to TRBJ1-4; 7 bases are shared with TRBD1. The CDR3 loop spans 19 amino acids. V lost 1 base, J lost 4 bases, and 15 bases stayed unmatched. Per the germline V gene, CDR1 is LNHDA and CDR2 is SQIVND (reference sequence). The CDR3 reads CASSIVVLGQDRGNEKLFF. The CDR3 DNA is TGTGCCAGTAGTATAGTGGTACTCGGACAGGATCGAGGTAATGAAAAACTGTTTTTT.

As DNA, the CDR3 is TGCAGCGTTGATTATTTTGGTGGGACAGGGGTGGTGGAGACCCAGTACTTC. It codes for CSVDYFGGTGVVETQYF. V usage is TRBV29-1 and J usage is TRBJ2-5; 10 bases fit TRBD1. The J segment lost 5 bases and the V segment lost 3 bases, leaving 15 bases of the junction unmatched. The germline V gene has CDR1 SQVTM and CDR2 ANQGSEA. CDR3 length equals 17 residues.